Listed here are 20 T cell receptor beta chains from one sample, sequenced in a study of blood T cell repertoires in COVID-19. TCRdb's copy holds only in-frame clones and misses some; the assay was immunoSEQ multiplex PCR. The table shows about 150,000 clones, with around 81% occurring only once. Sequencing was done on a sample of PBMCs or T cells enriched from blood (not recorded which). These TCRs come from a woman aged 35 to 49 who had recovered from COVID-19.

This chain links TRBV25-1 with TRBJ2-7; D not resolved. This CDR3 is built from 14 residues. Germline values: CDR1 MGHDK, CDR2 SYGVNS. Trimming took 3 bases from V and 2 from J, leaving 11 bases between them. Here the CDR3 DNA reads TGTGCCAGCAGTGAGCACAGTGCCGCCTACGAGCAGTACTTC. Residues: CASSEHSAAYEQYF.

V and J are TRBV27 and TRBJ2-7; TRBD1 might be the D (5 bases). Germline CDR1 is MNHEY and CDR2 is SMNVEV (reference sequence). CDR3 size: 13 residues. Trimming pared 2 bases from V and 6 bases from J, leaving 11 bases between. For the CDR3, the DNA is TGTGCCAGCAGTTTAGGGCAGGGAATCGAGCAGTACTTC. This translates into CASSLGQGIEQYF.

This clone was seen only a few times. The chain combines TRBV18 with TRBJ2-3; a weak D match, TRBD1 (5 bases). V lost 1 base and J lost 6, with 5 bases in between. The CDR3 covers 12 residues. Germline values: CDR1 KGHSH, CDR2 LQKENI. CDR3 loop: CASSPQGDTQYF. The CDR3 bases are TGTGCCAGCTCACCACAGGGGGATACGCAGTATTTT.

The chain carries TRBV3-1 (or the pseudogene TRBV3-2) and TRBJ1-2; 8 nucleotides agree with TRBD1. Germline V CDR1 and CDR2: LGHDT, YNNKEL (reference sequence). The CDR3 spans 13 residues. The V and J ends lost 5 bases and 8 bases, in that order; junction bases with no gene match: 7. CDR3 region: CASSFQGAGGYTF. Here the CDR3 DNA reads TGTGCCAGCAGCTTTCAGGGGGCGGGAGGCTACACCTTC.

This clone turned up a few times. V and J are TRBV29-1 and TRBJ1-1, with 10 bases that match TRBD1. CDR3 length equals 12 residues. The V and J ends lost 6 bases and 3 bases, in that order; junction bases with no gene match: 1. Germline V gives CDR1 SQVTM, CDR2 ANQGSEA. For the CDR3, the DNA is TGCAGCGTCGGGACAGGGGACACTGAAGCTTTCTTT. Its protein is CSVGTGDTEAFF.

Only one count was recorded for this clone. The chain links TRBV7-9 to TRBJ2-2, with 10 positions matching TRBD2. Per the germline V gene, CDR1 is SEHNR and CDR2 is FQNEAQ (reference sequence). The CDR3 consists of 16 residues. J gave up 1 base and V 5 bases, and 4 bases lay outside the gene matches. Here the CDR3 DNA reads TGTGCCAGCAGCCCTACTAGCGGGGTGAACACCGGGGAGCTGTTTTTT. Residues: CASSPTSGVNTGELFF.

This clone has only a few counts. CDR3 sequence (DNA): TGTGCCAGCAGCCAGAAGACAGCTAGGTCTAATTCACCCCTCCACTTT. It translates to CASSQKTARSNSPLHF. The chain is built from TRBV14 and TRBJ1-6, with TRBD1 as a possible D gene (5 bases). The CDR3 contains 16 residues. Per the germline V gene, CDR1 is SGHDN and CDR2 is FVKESK. V dropped 3 bases and J dropped 6 bases, with 15 bases sitting between them.

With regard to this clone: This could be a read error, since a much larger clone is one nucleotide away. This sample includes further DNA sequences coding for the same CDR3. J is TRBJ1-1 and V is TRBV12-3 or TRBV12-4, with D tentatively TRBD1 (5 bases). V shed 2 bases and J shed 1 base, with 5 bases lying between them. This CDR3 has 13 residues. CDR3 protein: CASSLTGNTEAFF. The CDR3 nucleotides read TGTGCCAGCAGTTTAACAGGGAACACTGAAGCTTTCTTT.

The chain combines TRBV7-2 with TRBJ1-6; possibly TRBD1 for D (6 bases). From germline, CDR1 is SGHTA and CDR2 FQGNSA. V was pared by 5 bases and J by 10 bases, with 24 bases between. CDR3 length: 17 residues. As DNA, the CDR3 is TGTGCCAGCAGCCCGAGGACAGAGACCGTCCCGGGGTCACCCCTCCACTTT. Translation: CASSPRTETVPGSPLHF.

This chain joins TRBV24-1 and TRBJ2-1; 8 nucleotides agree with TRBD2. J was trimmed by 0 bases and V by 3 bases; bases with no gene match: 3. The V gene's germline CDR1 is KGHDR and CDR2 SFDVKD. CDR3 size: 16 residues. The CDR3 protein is CATSDPSGGSYNEQFF. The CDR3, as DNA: TGTGCCACCAGTGATCCCAGCGGGGGCTCCTACAATGAGCAGTTCTTC.

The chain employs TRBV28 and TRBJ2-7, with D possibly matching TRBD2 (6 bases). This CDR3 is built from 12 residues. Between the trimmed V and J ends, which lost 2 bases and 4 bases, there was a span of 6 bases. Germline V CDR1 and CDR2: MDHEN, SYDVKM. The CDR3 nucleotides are TGTGCCAGCAGTTTAGGGGGGTACGAGCAGTACTTC. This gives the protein CASSLGGYEQYF.

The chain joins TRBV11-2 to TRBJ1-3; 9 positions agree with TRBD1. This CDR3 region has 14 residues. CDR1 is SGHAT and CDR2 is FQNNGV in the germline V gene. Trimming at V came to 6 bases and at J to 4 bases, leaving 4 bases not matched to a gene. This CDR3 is CASSRQGGGNTIYF. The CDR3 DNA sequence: TGTGCCAGCAGTCGACAGGGGGGAGGAAACACCATATATTTT.

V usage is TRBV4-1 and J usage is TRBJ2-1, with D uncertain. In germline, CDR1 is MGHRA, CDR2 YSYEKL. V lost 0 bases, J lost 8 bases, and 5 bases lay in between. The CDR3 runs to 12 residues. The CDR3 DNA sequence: TGCGCCAGCAGCCAAGAAGGAGATGAGCAGTTCTTC. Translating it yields CASSQEGDEQFF.

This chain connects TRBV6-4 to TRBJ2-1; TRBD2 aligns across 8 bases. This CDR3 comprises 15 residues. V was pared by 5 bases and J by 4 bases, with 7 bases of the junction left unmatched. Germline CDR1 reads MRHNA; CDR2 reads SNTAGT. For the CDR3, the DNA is TGTGCCAGCAGTCTACTAGCGGCGGCATACAATGAGCAGTTCTTC. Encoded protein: CASSLLAAAYNEQFF.

The CDR3 protein is CAWSPPRGGNYGYTF. CDR3 nucleotide sequence: TGTGCCTGGAGTCCTCCCCGCGGAGGGAACTATGGCTACACCTTC. The chain has TRBV30 and TRBJ1-2; no firm D call. Deletions cut 2 bases from V and 2 bases from J, with 15 bases between. Germline V gene data show CDR1 as GTSNPN and CDR2 as SVGIG (reference sequence). CDR3 size: 15 residues.

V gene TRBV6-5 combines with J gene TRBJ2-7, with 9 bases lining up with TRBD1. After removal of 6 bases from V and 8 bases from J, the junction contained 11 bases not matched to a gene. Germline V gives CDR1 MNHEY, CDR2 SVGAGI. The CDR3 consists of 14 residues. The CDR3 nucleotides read TGTGCCAGCAGGGATACCGGGACAGGGTATAAGCAGTACTTC. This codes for CASRDTGTGYKQYF.

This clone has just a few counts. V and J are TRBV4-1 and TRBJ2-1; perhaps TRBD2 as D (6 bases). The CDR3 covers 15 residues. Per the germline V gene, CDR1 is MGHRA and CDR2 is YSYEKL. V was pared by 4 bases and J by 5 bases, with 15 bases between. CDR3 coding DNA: TGCGCCAGCAGCCCCCTTGGTGGAGGGCACAATGAGCAGTTCTTC. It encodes CASSPLGGGHNEQFF.

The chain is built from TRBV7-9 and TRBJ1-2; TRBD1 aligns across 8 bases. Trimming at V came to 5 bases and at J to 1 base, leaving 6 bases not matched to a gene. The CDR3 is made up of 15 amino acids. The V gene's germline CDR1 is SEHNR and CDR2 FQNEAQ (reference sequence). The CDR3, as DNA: TGTGCCAGCAGCACACGGGGACAGGATAACTATGGCTACACCTTC. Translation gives CASSTRGQDNYGYTF.

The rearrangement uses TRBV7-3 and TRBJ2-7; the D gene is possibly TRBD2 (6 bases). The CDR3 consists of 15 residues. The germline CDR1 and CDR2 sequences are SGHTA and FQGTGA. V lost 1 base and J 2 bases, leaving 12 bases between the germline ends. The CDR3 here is CASSLIGGITYEQYF. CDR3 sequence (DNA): TGTGCCAGCAGCTTAATAGGCGGGATCACCTACGAGCAGTACTTC.

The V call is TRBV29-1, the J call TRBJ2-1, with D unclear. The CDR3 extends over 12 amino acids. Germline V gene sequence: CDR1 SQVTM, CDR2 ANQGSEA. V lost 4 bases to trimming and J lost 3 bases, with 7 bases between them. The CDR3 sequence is CSVGGSYNEQFF. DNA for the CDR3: TGCAGCGTTGGAGGCAGCTACAATGAGCAGTTCTTC.